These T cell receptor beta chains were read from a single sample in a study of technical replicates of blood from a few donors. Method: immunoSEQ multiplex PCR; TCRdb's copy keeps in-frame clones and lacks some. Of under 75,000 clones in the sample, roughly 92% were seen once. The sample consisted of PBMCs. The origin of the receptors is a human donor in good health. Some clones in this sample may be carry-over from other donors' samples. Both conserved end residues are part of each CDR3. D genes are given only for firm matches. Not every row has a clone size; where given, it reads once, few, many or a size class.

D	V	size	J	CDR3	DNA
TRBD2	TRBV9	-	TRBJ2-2	CASSVGGGRSTGELFF	TGTGCCAGCAGCGTAGGGGGCGGGAGGAGCACCGGGGAGCTGTTTTTT
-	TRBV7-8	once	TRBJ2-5	CASSLGQGETQYF	TGTGCCAGCAGCTTAGGCCAGGGGGAGACCCAGTACTTC
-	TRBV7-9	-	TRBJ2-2	CASSPEGGEVTGELFF	TGTGCCAGCAGCCCCGAAGGGGGGGAGGTCACCGGGGAGCTGTTTTTT
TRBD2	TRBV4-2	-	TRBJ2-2	CASSQDPPGLAGGWNTGELFF	TGTGCCAGCAGCCAAGACCCCCCGGGACTAGCGGGAGGGTGGAACACCGGGGAGCTGTTTTTT
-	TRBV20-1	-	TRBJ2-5	CSATGWKTQYF	TGCAGCGCGACAGGATGGAAGACCCAGTACTTC
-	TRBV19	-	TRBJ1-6	CASSGTKISPLHF	TGTGCCAGTTCCGGGACAAAAATCTCACCCCTCCACTTT
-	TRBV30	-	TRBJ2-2	CAWTGQGGELFF	TGTGCCTGGACAGGGCAGGGCGGGGAGCTGTTTTTT
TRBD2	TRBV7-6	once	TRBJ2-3	CASSLRLAGGTDTQYF	TGTGCCAGCAGCCTAAGACTAGCGGGGGGGACAGATACGCAGTATTTT
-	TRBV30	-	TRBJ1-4	CAWSVTSRANEKLFF	TGTGCCTGGAGTGTAACGTCGCGGGCTAATGAAAAACTGTTTTTT
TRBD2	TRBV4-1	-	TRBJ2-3	CASSQELAGGQYF	TGCGCCAGCAGCCAAGAACTAGCGGGCGGTCAGTATTTT
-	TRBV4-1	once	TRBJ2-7	CASSQEGPLTGDEQYF	TGCGCCAGCAGCCAAGAGGGGCCACTGACCGGCGACGAGCAGTACTTC
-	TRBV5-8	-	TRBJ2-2	CASRRESWSGELFF	TGTGCCAGCAGACGGGAATCGTGGTCCGGGGAGCTGTTTTTT
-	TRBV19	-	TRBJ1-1	CASSIDAGTEAFF	TGTGCCAGTAGTATAGATGCCGGGACTGAAGCTTTCTTT
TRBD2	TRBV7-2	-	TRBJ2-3	CASSSGLAGVPSQDTQYF	TGTGCCAGCAGCTCGGGACTAGCGGGGGTACCCTCACAGGATACGCAGTATTTT
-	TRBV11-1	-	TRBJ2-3	CASSSRRVEPTDTQYF	TGTGCCAGCAGCTCCCGGCGGGTCGAGCCCACAGATACGCAGTATTTT
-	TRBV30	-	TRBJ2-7	CASIDGYEQYF	TGTGCCTCGATAGACGGGTACGAGCAGTACTTC
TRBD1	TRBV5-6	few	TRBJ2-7	CASSLEGTGGYEQYF	TGTGCCAGCAGCTTGGAAGGGACAGGGGGTTACGAGCAGTACTTC
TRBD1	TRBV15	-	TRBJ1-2	CATSRVGGSGYTF	TGTGCCACCAGCAGAGTAGGGGGCTCTGGCTACACCTTC
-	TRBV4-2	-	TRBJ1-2	CASSQERGQPNYGYTF	TGTGCCAGCAGCCAGGAGAGAGGTCAGCCTAACTATGGCTACACCTTC
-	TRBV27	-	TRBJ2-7	CASSFRQSYEQYF	TGTGCCAGCAGTTTTCGACAGAGCTACGAGCAGTACTTC
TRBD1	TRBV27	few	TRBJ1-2	CASSWGQGAPGGYTF	TGTGCCAGCAGTTGGGGACAGGGGGCTCCAGGGGGCTACACCTTC
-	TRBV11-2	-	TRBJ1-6	CASSQKTRFSNSPLHF	TGTGCCAGCAGCCAGAAAACCAGGTTTTCCAATTCACCCCTCCACTTT
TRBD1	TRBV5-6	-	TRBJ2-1	CASSSAGTGREQFF	TGTGCCAGCAGCTCCGCCGGGACAGGTCGTGAGCAGTTCTTC
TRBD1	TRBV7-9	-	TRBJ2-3	CASSPRGRTDTQYF	TGTGCCAGCAGCCCTAGGGGGCGCACAGATACGCAGTATTTT
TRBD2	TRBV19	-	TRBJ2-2	CATREAGGTGELFF	TGTGCCACCAGAGAGGCGGGGGGCACCGGGGAGCTGTTTTTT
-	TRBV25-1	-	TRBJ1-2	CASRDSSGYTF	TGTGCCAGCAGGGACAGTTCGGGCTACACCTTC
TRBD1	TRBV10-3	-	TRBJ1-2	CAISAIGQGADGYTF	TGTGCCATCAGTGCGATCGGACAGGGGGCCGATGGCTACACCTTC
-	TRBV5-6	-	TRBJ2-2	CASSSRVTGELFF	TGTGCCAGCAGCTCACGGGTTACCGGGGAGCTGTTTTTT
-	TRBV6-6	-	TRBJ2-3	CASRGSTGMFTDTQYF	TGTGCCTCCCGAGGGTCCACAGGGATGTTCACAGATACGCAGTATTTT
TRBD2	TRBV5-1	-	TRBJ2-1	CASSATSGEYNEQFF	TGCGCCAGCAGCGCGACTAGCGGGGAATACAATGAGCAGTTCTTC
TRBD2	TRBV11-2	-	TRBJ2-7	CASRHPGGTRGYEQYF	TGTGCCAGCAGACACCCAGGAGGGACTAGAGGGTACGAGCAGTACTTC
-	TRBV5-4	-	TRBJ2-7	CASSVVGTPTSEQYF	TGTGCCAGCAGCGTTGTGGGGACACCAACCAGCGAGCAGTACTTC
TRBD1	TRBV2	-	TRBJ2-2	CASSPWTGTGELFF	TGTGCCAGCAGTCCCTGGACAGGCACCGGGGAGCTGTTTTTT
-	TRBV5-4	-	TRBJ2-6	CASRMRPPGRDSGANVLTF	TGTGCCAGCAGGATGCGTCCCCCGGGCAGGGACTCTGGGGCCAACGTCCTGACTTTC
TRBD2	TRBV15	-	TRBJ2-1	CATSRAGGTSGRSFNEQFF	TGTGCCACCAGCAGAGCTGGTGGGACTAGCGGGAGATCATTCAATGAGCAGTTCTTC
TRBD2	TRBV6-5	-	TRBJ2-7	CASSRPRTSEYEQYF	TGTGCCAGCAGCCGGCCTAGGACTAGCGAGTACGAGCAGTACTTC
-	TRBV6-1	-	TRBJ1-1	CASREGGTEAFF	TGTGCCAGCAGGGAGGGAGGCACTGAAGCTTTCTTT
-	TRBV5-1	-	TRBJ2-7	CASRAGRGEAYEQYF	TGCGCCAGCAGGGCCGGCAGGGGCGAGGCCTACGAGCAGTACTTC
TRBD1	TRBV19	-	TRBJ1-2	CAIQTGNYGYTF	TGTGCCATCCAGACAGGGAACTATGGCTACACCTTC
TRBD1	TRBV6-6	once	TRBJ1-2	CASSFNYLRQGADTF	TGTGCCAGCAGTTTCAATTATTTACGACAGGGGGCAGACACCTTC
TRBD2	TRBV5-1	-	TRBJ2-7	CASSWGGLAGPSYEQYF	TGCGCCAGCAGCTGGGGGGGACTAGCGGGACCGAGCTACGAGCAGTACTTC
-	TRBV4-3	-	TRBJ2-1	CASSQVVDREQFF	TGCGCCAGCAGCCAAGTCGTCGATCGGGAGCAGTTCTTC
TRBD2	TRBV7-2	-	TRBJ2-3	CASSPGLPTDTQYF	TGTGCCAGCAGCCCGGGACTACCCACAGATACGCAGTATTTT
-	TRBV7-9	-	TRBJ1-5	CASSPTGGGNQPQHF	TGTGCCAGCAGCCCCACGGGGGGAGGCAATCAGCCCCAGCATTTT
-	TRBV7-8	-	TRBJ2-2	CASSYDLSLITGELFF	TGTGCCAGCAGCTATGACTTAAGCCTAATCACCGGGGAGCTGTTTTTT
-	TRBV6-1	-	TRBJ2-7	CASSEEGDGYEQYF	TGTGCCAGCAGTGAAGAAGGAGACGGCTACGAGCAGTACTTC
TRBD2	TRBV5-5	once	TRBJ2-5	CASSLGFGGGAIETQYF	TGTGCCAGCAGCTTGGGCTTCGGCGGGGGGGCCATAGAGACCCAGTACTTC
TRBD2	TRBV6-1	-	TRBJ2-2	CASSEGGGETGELFF	TGTGCCAGCAGTGAAGGGGGGGGAGAAACCGGGGAGCTGTTTTTT
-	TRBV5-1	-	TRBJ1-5	CASSLVSGEQERDNQPQHF	TGCGCCAGCAGCTTGGTGAGCGGGGAACAGGAACGGGACAATCAGCCCCAGCATTTT
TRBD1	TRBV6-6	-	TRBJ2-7	CASSGDRGYEQYF	TGTGCCAGCAGCGGCGACAGGGGCTACGAGCAGTACTTC
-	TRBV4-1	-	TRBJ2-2	CASSQVGVPGNTGELFF	TGCGCCAGCAGCCAAGTTGGCGTGCCGGGAAACACCGGGGAGCTGTTTTTT
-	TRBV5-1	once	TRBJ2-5	CASSLGRPQETQYF	TGCGCCAGCAGCTTGGGGCGGCCCCAAGAGACCCAGTACTTC
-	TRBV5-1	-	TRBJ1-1	CASSLVGTLVNTEAFF	TGCGCCAGCAGCTTGGTTGGGACTCTGGTGAACACTGAAGCTTTCTTT
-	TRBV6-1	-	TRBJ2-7	CASSERGTGFDEQYF	TGTGCCAGCAGTGAAAGGGGAACAGGGTTTGACGAGCAGTACTTC
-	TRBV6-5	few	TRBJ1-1	CASGMTGMNTEAFF	TGTGCCAGCGGGATGACAGGTATGAACACTGAAGCTTTCTTT